Following are 32 T cell receptor beta chains from one sample sequenced in a study of T cell changes during pregnancy in multiple sclerosis. Assay: immunoSEQ multiplex PCR; the TCRdb copy retains only in-frame clones and omits some. Here the sample spans over 25,000 clones, 89% being singletons. Sequenced here: CD8+ T cells from peripheral blood mononuclear cells, sampled in the third trimester of pregnancy. These receptors were collected from a female donor with multiple sclerosis, enrolled in a pregnancy study.

This clone showed up just a few times. The chain carries TRBV27 and TRBJ2-7; D is ambiguous. The germline V gene has CDR1 MNHEY and CDR2 SMNVEV (reference sequence). Deletions cut 3 bases from V and 1 base from J, with 7 bases between. There are 13 residues in the CDR3. CDR3 residues: CASSFGQSYEQYF. For the CDR3, the DNA is TGTGCCAGCAGTTTTGGGCAGTCCTACGAGCAGTACTTC.

CDR3 in DNA: TGTGCCAGCAGCCCCGGGACAGGGGCCTACGAGCAGTACTTC. The encoded protein is CASSPGTGAYEQYF. The chain couples TRBV9 to TRBJ2-7; 10 bases align to TRBD1. V was clipped by 4 bases and J by 2 bases; unmatched bases: 3. The CDR3 is 14 amino acids. Germline values: CDR1 SGDLS, CDR2 YYNGEE.

Worth noting for this clone: The sample has other DNA sequences that encode this CDR3 too. This rearrangement joins TRBV25-1 to TRBJ2-3, with 10 bases that match TRBD2. This CDR3 spans 17 amino acids. Germline CDR1 is MGHDK and CDR2 is SYGVNS. V lost 2 bases to trimming and J lost 3 bases; unmatched junction nucleotides: 8. The CDR3 DNA reads TGTGCCAGCAGTGAAAGGGCTAGCGGGAGAGGGACAGATACGCAGTATTTT. Amino acids: CASSERASGRGTDTQYF.

The gene calls are TRBV15 and TRBJ2-7; 10 bases map to TRBD1. The CDR3 loop spans 14 amino acids. The V segment lost 6 bases and the J segment 5 bases; nucleotides outside the gene matches: 7. Germline CDR1 is LNHNV and CDR2 is YYDKDF (reference sequence). The DNA for the CDR3 is TGTGCCACCAGACCGGGACAGGGGATCAACGAGCAGTACTTC. Amino acids: CATRPGQGINEQYF.

The CDR3 loop reads CASSIWQGSQPQHF. The CDR3 DNA sequence: TGTGCCAGTAGTATTTGGCAGGGTAGTCAGCCCCAGCATTTT. The chain combines TRBV19 with TRBJ1-5; D is possibly TRBD1 (5 bases). Germline V gene lookup returns CDR1 LNHDA and CDR2 SQIVND (reference sequence). This CDR3 has 14 amino acids. Trimming took 3 bases from V and 6 from J, leaving 12 bases between them.

The genes are TRBV14 and TRBJ2-1, with TRBD2 matching 7 bases. The trim removed 3 bases at V and 4 bases at J, leaving 6 bases unmatched. The CDR3 consists of 15 residues. CDR1 and CDR2 from the germline V gene are SGHDN and FVKESK. CDR3 amino acids: CASSHRAGEYNEQFF. The CDR3 region has the DNA TGTGCCAGCAGCCATCGGGCGGGGGAGTACAATGAGCAGTTCTTC.

The CDR3: CASSEAGGGTEAFF. The CDR3 nucleotides read TGTGCCAGCAGTGAAGCAGGGGGTGGCACTGAAGCTTTCTTT. The gene calls are TRBV6-1 and TRBJ1-1, with TRBD1 as a possible D gene (6 bases). The CDR3 length is 14 residues. V was cut by 0 bases and J by 4 bases, with 9 bases left in between. Germline lookup yields CDR1 MNHNS and CDR2 SASEGT.

This chain joins TRBV2 and TRBJ2-3; the match to TRBD1 covers 8 bases. The CDR3 runs to 16 residues. Unmatched junction bases numbered 10, after V lost 6 bases and J lost 2 bases. Germline assignment: CDR1 SNHLY and CDR2 FYNNEI. CDR3 coding DNA: TGTGCCAGCAGACAGTGGACAGGGCTCTACACAGATACGCAGTATTTT. This gives the protein CASRQWTGLYTDTQYF.

The chain joins TRBV29-1 to TRBJ2-1; TRBD1 agrees at 11 bases. After removal of 1 base from V and 8 bases from J, the junction contained 10 bases not matched to a gene. Germline V gives CDR1 SQVTM, CDR2 ANQGSEA. This CDR3 has 16 residues. The CDR3 DNA follows: TGCAGCGTTGAAGGGGAGTGGGACAGGGGGTTGGATGAGCAGTTCTTC. This translates into CSVEGEWDRGLDEQFF.

J is TRBJ1-2 and V is TRBV27; 8 bases align to TRBD1. CDR1 and CDR2 (germline): MNHEY, SMNVEV (reference sequence). J lost 2 bases, V lost 5 bases, and 10 bases had no gene match. The CDR3 has 16 amino acids. This CDR3 reads CASSPSQGDTNYGYTF. In nucleotides, the CDR3 is TGTGCCAGCAGTCCTTCACAGGGGGACACCAACTATGGCTACACCTTC.

This clone was counted only a few times. The same CDR3 can be traced to other DNA sequences in this sample. The chain employs TRBV6-4 and TRBJ2-3; D perhaps matches TRBD2 (5 bases). Trimming took off 6 bases at V and 2 bases at J, with 12 bases between the two ends. Germline V gives CDR1 MRHNA, CDR2 SNTAGT. CDR3 length equals 14 residues. This CDR3 is CASRGSRDTDTQYF. The CDR3 bases are TGTGCCAGCAGAGGTTCCCGGGACACAGATACGCAGTATTTT.

The chain couples TRBV11-2 to TRBJ2-1; 8 bases map to TRBD2. CDR1 SGHAT and CDR2 FQNNGV come from the germline V gene. The CDR3 sequence is 16 residues long. J lost 12 bases, V lost 4 bases, and 17 bases had no gene match. CDR3 in DNA: TGTGCCAGCAGCTCAAACCCGGGACTAGGGGGAAAGGGGCAGTTCTTC. The encoded protein is CASSSNPGLGGKGQFF.

The J gene is TRBJ2-2, the V gene TRBV10-3; D is ambiguous. The germline gives CDR1 ENHRY, CDR2 SYGVKD. The CDR3 is 17 amino acids. Trimming took off 2 bases at V and 2 bases at J, with 15 bases between the two ends. The CDR3 bases are TGTGCCATCAGTGAGAGGAAATTGACTCCCAACACCGGGGAGCTGTTTTTT. It encodes CAISERKLTPNTGELFF.

This clone appeared a single time. Written as DNA, the CDR3 is TGCGCCAGCAGCTTGGATGGTGGGGCGGCCGGGGAGCTGTTTTTT. Encoded protein: CASSLDGGAAGELFF. This chain uses TRBV5-1 with TRBJ2-2; tentative D call: TRBD1 (5 bases). This CDR3 has 15 residues. Trimming took 0 bases from V and 6 from J, leaving 12 bases between them. Germline loops: CDR1 SGHRS, CDR2 YFSETQ.

J is TRBJ2-3 and V is TRBV7-9, with TRBD2 matching over 7 bases. Germline assignment: CDR1 SEHNR and CDR2 FQNEAQ (reference sequence). V was clipped by 3 bases and J by 1 base; unmatched bases: 7. The CDR3 is 16 amino acids. The CDR3, as DNA: TGTGCCAGCAGCTTTTCCGGCGGGGGAGGCACAGATACGCAGTATTTT. This codes for CASSFSGGGGTDTQYF.

This chain uses TRBV5-6 with TRBJ1-3; D is perhaps TRBD1 (5 bases). The V end lost 1 base, the J end lost 5 bases, and 7 bases lay between the germline ends. Germline lookup yields CDR1 SGHDT and CDR2 YYEEEE. This CDR3 is built from 13 residues. Here the CDR3 reads CASSLQGRNTIYF. CDR3 coding DNA: TGTGCCAGCAGCTTGCAGGGCAGAAACACCATATATTTT.

The chain employs TRBV5-1 and TRBJ2-7; 10 bases match TRBD2. This CDR3 has 17 amino acids. J was trimmed by 5 bases and V by 1 base; bases with no gene match: 12. From germline, CDR1 is SGHRS and CDR2 YFSETQ. The CDR3 DNA sequence: TGCGCCAGCAGCTTGTTCTTTCGGCCTAGCGGGAGCGACGAGCAGTACTTC. This gives the protein CASSLFFRPSGSDEQYF.

The chain couples TRBV30 to TRBJ2-2, with 9 bases lining up with TRBD1. V shed 1 base, J shed 3 bases, and the junction held 3 bases outside the gene matches. The CDR3 spans 15 residues. From germline, CDR1 is GTSNPN and CDR2 SVGIG (reference sequence). This CDR3 reads CAWSEQGADTGELFF. The CDR3 DNA reads as TGTGCCTGGAGTGAACAGGGGGCGGACACCGGGGAGCTGTTTTTT.

The chain is built from TRBV27 and TRBJ2-5; maybe TRBD1 (5 bases). V was trimmed by 0 bases and J by 2 bases, leaving 10 bases between them. The germline V gene has CDR1 MNHEY and CDR2 SMNVEV (reference sequence). The CDR3 length is 15 residues. The CDR3 loop reads CASSLSPGRQETQYF. CDR3 DNA sequence: TGTGCCAGCAGTTTATCCCCAGGGCGACAAGAGACCCAGTACTTC.

The chain recombines TRBV19 with TRBJ2-7, with 7 bases matching TRBD1. The CDR3 sequence is 19 residues long. The trim removed 5 bases at V and 5 bases at J, leaving 24 bases unmatched. The germline V gene encodes CDR1 LNHDA and CDR2 SQIVND (reference sequence). The CDR3 region is CASSHRGMTEGARLDEQYF. CDR3 DNA: TGTGCCAGTAGTCACCGGGGTATGACCGAGGGGGCGAGGTTGGACGAGCAGTACTTC.

This chain connects TRBV5-1 to TRBJ1-1; D remains ambiguous. V was pared by 2 bases and J by 1 base, with 6 bases between. The CDR3 has 13 residues. CDR1 is SGHRS and CDR2 is YFSETQ in the germline V gene. The CDR3 spells CASSLRENTEAFF. Here the CDR3 DNA reads TGCGCCAGCAGCTTACGGGAGAACACTGAAGCTTTCTTT.

The chain has TRBV15 and TRBJ2-2; 14 nucleotides align to TRBD2. The germline V gene encodes CDR1 LNHNV and CDR2 YYDKDF (reference sequence). The CDR3 length is 18 residues. The trim removed 3 bases at V and 0 bases at J, leaving 3 bases unmatched. CDR3 region: CATSRGLAGASNTGELFF. The CDR3 DNA reads as TGTGCCACCAGCAGGGGACTAGCGGGGGCCTCGAACACCGGGGAGCTGTTTTTT.

The V and J genes are TRBV27 and TRBJ2-7; D is undetermined. Trimming stripped 4 bases from V and 3 bases from J, with 13 bases between. This CDR3 is built from 14 residues. Germline V gene lookup returns CDR1 MNHEY and CDR2 SMNVEV (reference sequence). CDR3 amino acids: CASSSRLRNYEQYF. CDR3 nucleotides: TGTGCCAGCAGTTCCCGACTCCGAAACTACGAGCAGTACTTC.

The DNA for the CDR3 is TGTGCCAGCAGTTCTCGCTTTTTCAACTCACTCGGGTTCGAGCAGTACTTC. Translating it yields CASSSRFFNSLGFEQYF. This sequence joins TRBV27 and TRBJ2-7, with unresolved D. This CDR3 has 17 amino acids. CDR1 is MNHEY and CDR2 is SMNVEV in the germline V gene (reference sequence). Trimming shortened V by 4 bases and J by 6 bases, and 25 bases separated the two germline ends.

The rearrangement links TRBV5-4 to TRBJ2-1; 9 bases align to TRBD2. CDR3 length: 14 amino acids. Germline CDR1 SGHNT, CDR2 YYREEE (reference sequence). In DNA form, the CDR3 reads TGTGCGACCAGTCCTAGCGGGGCCTACAATGAGCAGTTCTTC. Translating it yields CATSPSGAYNEQFF.

This clone was detected only once. The V and J genes are TRBV5-1 and TRBJ2-3, with 8 bases matching TRBD2. V gave up 1 base and J gave up 5 bases; unmatched junction bases: 15. The CDR3 length is 18 residues. Germline V gene data show CDR1 as SGHRS and CDR2 as YFSETQ. CDR3 sequence (DNA): TGCGCCAGCAGCTTGTTGGGTTCGGGGACTAGTCAAGTAGATACGCAGTATTTT. Translation gives CASSLLGSGTSQVDTQYF.

V gene TRBV7-9 combines with J gene TRBJ1-2, with D perhaps TRBD1 (5 bases). CDR1 and CDR2 from the germline V gene are SEHNR and FQNEAQ (reference sequence). This CDR3 region has 14 residues. V gave up 4 bases and J gave up 8 bases, with 17 bases separating them. This CDR3 reads CASSSPGGERGYTF. The CDR3 DNA is TGTGCCAGCAGCTCCCCCGGAGGGGAGAGGGGCTACACCTTC.

The chain employs TRBV9 and TRBJ2-1; 10 nucleotides line up with TRBD2. The CDR3 has 16 residues. Germline CDR1 SGDLS, CDR2 YYNGEE. Trimming at V came to 2 bases and at J to 7 bases, leaving 9 bases not matched to a gene. CDR3 residues: CASSVHKSGGGNEQFF. The DNA for the CDR3 is TGTGCCAGCAGCGTCCACAAAAGCGGGGGGGGGAATGAGCAGTTCTTC.

The table lists this clone with a few counts. The chain couples TRBV9 to TRBJ1-2; D possibly corresponds to TRBD1 (5 bases). Germline assignment: CDR1 SGDLS and CDR2 YYNGEE. The CDR3 totals 13 residues. V was trimmed by 0 bases and J by 4 bases, leaving 7 bases between them. The CDR3 sequence: CASSVVGAYGYTF. The CDR3 DNA reads TGTGCCAGCAGCGTAGTTGGGGCCTATGGCTACACCTTC.

This clone has only one observation. This chain links TRBV27 with TRBJ2-7; D is ambiguous. This CDR3 contains 13 residues. Trimming stripped 6 bases from V and 5 bases from J, with 14 bases between. Looked up from germline, CDR1 is MNHEY and CDR2 is SMNVEV (reference sequence). The CDR3 loop reads CASSPSLQNEQYF. The CDR3 bases are TGTGCCAGCAGCCCATCCCTCCAGAACGAGCAGTACTTC.

V and J are TRBV27 and TRBJ2-1, with TRBD2 matching over 10 bases. The germline V gene has CDR1 MNHEY and CDR2 SMNVEV (reference sequence). The CDR3 contains 15 residues. The junction had 10 bases not matched to a gene; V was cut back by 6 bases and J by 8 bases. CDR3 in amino acids: CASRGSGGATYEQFF. CDR3 DNA: TGTGCCAGCAGAGGGAGCGGGGGGGCTACATATGAGCAGTTCTTC.

V is TRBV20-1 and J is TRBJ2-7, with D perhaps TRBD2 (5 bases). Trimming removed 3 bases from V and 3 bases from J, with 6 bases in between. CDR3 length: 11 amino acids. Germline loops: CDR1 DFQATT, CDR2 SNEGSKA (reference sequence). The CDR3 spells CSASDYYEQYF. CDR3 DNA: TGCAGTGCTAGTGACTACTACGAGCAGTACTTC.